This T cell receptor beta chain is drawn from a study of blood T cell repertoires in COVID-19. This clone was seen just once. Authors' methods: Counts of nucleated cells, estimated from reference gene primer amplification, were obtained. The repertoire was sequenced with immunoSEQ multiplex PCR; TCRdb's copy has only in-frame clones and lacks some. The DNA was the basis for D and trimming; V, J and clone size are from that table. The sample includes roughly 76,000 clones, more than 85% of them seen just once. Germline CDR1 and CDR2: KGHSH and LQKENI. This CDR3 is 16 amino acids long. The ends were cut back, 0 bases at V and 1 base at J, with 9 bases in the middle.

The TCR comes from a woman aged 50 to 60 with acute COVID-19. Material: PBMCs or T cells enriched from blood (not recorded which). The rearrangement links TRBV18 to TRBJ2-2, with D possibly being TRBD1 (6 bases). For the CDR3, the DNA is TGTGCCAGCTCACCACCGACAGGACTGAACACCGGGGAGCTGTTTTTT. Amino acids: CASSPPTGLNTGELFF. The whole variable domain, remainder taken from reference TRBV18 and TRBJ2-2, is NAGVMQNPRHLVRRRGQEARLRCSPMKGHSHVYWYRQLPEEGLKFMVYLQKENIIDESGMPKERFSAEFPKEGPSILRIQQVVRGDSAAYFCASSPPTGLNTGELFFGEGSRLTVL.